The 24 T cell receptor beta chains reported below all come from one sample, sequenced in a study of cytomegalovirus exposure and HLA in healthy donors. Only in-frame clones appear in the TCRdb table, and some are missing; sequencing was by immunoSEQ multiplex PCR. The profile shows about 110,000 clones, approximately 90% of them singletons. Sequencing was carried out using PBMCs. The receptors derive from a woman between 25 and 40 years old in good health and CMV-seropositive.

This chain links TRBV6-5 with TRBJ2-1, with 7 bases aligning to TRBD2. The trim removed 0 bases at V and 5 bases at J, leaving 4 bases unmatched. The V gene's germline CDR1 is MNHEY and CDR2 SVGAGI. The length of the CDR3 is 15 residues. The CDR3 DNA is TGTGCCAGCAGTTACTCCCTAGCGGATCACAATGAGCAGTTCTTC. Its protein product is CASSYSLADHNEQFF.

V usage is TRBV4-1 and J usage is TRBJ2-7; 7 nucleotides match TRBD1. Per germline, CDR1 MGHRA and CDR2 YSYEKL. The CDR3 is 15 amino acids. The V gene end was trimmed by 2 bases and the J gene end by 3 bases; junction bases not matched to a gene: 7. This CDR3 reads CASSQQQGSSYEQYF. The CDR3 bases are TGCGCCAGCAGCCAACAACAGGGGAGTAGCTACGAGCAGTACTTC.

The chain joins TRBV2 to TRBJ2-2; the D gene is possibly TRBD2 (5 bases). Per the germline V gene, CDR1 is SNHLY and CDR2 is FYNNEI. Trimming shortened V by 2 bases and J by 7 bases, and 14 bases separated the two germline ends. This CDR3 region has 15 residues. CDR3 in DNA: TGTGCCAGCAGTGAACAGGCCGTCCGGGGCGGGGAGCTGTTTTTT. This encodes CASSEQAVRGGELFF.

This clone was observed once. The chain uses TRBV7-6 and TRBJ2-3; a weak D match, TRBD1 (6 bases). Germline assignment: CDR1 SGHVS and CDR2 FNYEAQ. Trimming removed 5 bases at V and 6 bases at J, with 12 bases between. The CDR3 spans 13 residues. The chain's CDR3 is CASSPARGDTQYF. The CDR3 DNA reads TGTGCCAGCAGCCCGGCAAGGGGGGATACGCAGTATTTT. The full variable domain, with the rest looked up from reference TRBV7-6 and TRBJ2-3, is GAGVSQSPRYKVTKRGQDVALRCDPISGHVSLYWYRQALGQGPEFLTYFNYEAQQDKSGLPNDRFSAERPEGSISTLTIQRTEQRDSAMYRCASSPARGDTQYFGPGTRLTVL.

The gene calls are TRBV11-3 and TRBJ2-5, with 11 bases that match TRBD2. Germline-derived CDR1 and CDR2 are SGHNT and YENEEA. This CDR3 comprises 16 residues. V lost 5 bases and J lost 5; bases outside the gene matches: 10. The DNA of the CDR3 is TGTGCCAGCAGCGCGGGGTCTAGCGGGAGGCGGGAGACCCAGTACTTC. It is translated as CASSAGSSGRRETQYF.

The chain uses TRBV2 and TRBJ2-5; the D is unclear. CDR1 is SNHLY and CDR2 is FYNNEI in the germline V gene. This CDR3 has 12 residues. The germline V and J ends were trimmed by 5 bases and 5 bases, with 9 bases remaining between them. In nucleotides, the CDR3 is TGTGCCAGCAGTCAGGATGGCGAGACCCAGTACTTC. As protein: CASSQDGETQYF.

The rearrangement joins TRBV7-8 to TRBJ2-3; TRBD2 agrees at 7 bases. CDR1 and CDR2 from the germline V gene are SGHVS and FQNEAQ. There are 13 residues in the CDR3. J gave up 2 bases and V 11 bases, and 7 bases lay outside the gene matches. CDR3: CALSGVNTDTQYF. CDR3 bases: TGTGCCTTGAGCGGGGTGAACACAGATACGCAGTATTTT.

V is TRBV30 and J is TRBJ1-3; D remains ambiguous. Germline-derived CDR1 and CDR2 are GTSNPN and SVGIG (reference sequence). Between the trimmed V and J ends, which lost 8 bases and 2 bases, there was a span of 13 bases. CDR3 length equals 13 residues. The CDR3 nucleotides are TGTGCCCTGCGGTTTGTCCCTGGAAACACCATATATTTT. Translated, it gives CALRFVPGNTIYF.

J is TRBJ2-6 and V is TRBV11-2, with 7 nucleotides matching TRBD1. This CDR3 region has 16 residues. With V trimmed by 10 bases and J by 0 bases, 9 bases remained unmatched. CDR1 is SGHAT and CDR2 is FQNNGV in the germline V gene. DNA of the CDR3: TGTGCCATCACCCAGACAGGGACCTCTGGGGCCAACGTCCTGACTTTC. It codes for CAITQTGTSGANVLTF.

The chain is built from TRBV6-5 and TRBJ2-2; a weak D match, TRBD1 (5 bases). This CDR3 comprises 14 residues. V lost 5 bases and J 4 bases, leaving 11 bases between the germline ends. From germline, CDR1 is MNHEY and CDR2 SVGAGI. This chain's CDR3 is CASSEGATTGELFF. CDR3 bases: TGTGCCAGCAGTGAAGGGGCAACCACCGGGGAGCTGTTTTTT.

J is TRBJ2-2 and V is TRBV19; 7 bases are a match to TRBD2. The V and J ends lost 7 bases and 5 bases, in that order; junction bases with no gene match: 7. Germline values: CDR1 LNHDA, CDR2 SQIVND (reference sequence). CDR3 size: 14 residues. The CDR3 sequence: CASTPQGGTGELFF. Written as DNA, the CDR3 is TGTGCCAGTACCCCCCAGGGAGGGACCGGGGAGCTGTTTTTT.

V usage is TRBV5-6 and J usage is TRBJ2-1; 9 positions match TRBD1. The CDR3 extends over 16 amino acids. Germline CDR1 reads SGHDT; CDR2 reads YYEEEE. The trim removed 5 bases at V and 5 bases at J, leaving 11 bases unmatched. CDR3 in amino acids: CASSPEWGQGNNEQFF. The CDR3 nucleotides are TGTGCCAGCAGTCCTGAGTGGGGACAGGGTAACAATGAGCAGTTCTTC.

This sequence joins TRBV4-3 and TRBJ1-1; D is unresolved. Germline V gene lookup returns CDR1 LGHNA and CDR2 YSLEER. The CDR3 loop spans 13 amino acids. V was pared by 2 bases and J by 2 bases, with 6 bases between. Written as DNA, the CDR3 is TGCGCCAGCAGCCAAACAGCTAACACTGAAGCTTTCTTT. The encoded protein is CASSQTANTEAFF.

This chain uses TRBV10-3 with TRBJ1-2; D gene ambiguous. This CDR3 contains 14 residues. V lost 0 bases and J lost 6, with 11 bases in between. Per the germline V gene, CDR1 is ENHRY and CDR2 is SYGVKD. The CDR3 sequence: CAISESLQSDGYTF. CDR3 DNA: TGTGCCATCAGTGAGTCATTACAGTCGGATGGCTACACCTTC.

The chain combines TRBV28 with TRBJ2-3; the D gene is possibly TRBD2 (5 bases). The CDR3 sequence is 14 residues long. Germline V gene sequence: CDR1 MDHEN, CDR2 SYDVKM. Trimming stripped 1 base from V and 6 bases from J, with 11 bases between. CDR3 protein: CASSLYGNEDTQYF. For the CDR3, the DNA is TGTGCCAGCAGTTTATACGGGAACGAGGATACGCAGTATTTT.

The CDR3 sequence: CASSQGGGYTYEQYF. CDR3 nucleotide sequence: TGCGCCAGCAGCCAAGGGGGGGGCTATACCTACGAGCAGTACTTC. The V gene is TRBV4-3, the J gene TRBJ2-7; perhaps TRBD2 as D (7 bases). The V gene lost 1 base and the J gene lost 2 bases, with 12 bases spanning the gap. Germline V lookup: CDR1 LGHNA, CDR2 YSLEER. CDR3 length equals 15 residues.

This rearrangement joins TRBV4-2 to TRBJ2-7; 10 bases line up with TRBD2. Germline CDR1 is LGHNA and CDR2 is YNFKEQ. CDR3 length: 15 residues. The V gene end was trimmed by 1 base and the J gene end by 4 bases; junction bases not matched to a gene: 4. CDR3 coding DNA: TGTGCCAGCAGCCAAGTCCCTAGCGGGAGTTACGAGCAGTACTTC. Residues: CASSQVPSGSYEQYF.

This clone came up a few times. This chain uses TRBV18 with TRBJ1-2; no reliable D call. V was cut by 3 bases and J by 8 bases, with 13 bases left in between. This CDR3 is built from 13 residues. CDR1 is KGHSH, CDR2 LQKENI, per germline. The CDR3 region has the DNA TGTGCCAGCTCACCTACGGGGTCGATCGGCTACACCTTC. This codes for CASSPTGSIGYTF.

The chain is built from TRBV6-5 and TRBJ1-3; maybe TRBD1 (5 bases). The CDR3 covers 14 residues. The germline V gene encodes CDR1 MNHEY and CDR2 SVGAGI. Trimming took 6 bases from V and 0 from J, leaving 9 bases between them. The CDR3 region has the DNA TGTGCCAGCAGCCAAGACAGCTCTGGAAACACCATATATTTT. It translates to CASSQDSSGNTIYF.

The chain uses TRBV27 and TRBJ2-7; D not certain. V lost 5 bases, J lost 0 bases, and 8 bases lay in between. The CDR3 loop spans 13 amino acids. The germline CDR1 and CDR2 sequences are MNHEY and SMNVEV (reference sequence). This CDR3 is CASSRTGSYEQYF. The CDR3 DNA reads TGTGCCAGCAGTCGAACGGGCTCCTACGAGCAGTACTTC.

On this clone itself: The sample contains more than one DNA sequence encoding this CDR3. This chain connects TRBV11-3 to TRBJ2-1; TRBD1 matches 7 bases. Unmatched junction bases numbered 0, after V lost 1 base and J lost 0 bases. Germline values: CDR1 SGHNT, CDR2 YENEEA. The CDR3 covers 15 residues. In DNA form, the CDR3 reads TGTGCCAGCAGCTTAGGGGACAGCTCCTACAATGAGCAGTTCTTC. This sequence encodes CASSLGDSSYNEQFF.

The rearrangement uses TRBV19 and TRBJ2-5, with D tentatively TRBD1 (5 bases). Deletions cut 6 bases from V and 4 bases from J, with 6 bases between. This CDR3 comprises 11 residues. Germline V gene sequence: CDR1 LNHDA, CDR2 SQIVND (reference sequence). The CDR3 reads CASRRGETQYF. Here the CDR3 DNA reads TGTGCCAGTAGAAGGGGAGAGACCCAGTACTTC.

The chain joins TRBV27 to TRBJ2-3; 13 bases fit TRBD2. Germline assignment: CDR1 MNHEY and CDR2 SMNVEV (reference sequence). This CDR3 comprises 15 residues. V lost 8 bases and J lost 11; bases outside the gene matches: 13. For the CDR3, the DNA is TGTGCCAGCTCCATGGGGCCGGGACTAGCGGGAAGGCAGTATTTT. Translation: CASSMGPGLAGRQYF.

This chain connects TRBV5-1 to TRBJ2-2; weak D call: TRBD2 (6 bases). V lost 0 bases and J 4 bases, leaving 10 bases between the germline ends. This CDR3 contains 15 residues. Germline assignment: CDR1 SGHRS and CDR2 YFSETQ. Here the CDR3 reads CASSLDRGITGELFF. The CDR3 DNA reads TGCGCCAGCAGCTTGGATCGGGGGATCACCGGGGAGCTGTTTTTT.